Given below is one TCR beta chain in context. Its antigen is undetermined. V was pared by 0 bases and J by 0 bases, with 6 bases between. This CDR3 has 16 amino acids. The V gene's germline CDR1 is MGHRA and CDR2 YSYEKL. PCR amplification relied on 60 Vbeta primers (plus 13 Jbeta primers). Authors' data handling: Roughly 10 million shared chains were among some 80 million unique TCR beta chains counted in a later analysis. Sequenced by immunoSEQ multiplex PCR; TCRdb stores in-frame clones only, minus some. V and J calls and clone size are given by that table; D and trimming were obtained from the DNA. The data show about 200,000 clones, under 85% seen once. The data were obtained in a study of cytomegalovirus exposure and HLA in healthy donors. Study results and limitations: Across donors, sequencing depth was assumed by presence/absence analyses to be roughly uniform. The records held CMV serostatus as the only immune exposure information. Cytomegalovirus status was reportedly diagnosed by the classifier with high specificity and sensitivity.

The clonotype originates from a middle-aged man in good health and CMV-seronegative. Sequencing input: PBMCs. J is TRBJ2-6 and V is TRBV4-1, with D maybe TRBD2 (5 bases). In DNA form, the CDR3 reads TGCGCCAGCAGCCAAGAGGAGGCCTCTGGGGCCAACGTCCTGACTTTC. This translates into CASSQEEASGANVLTF.